Shown below are 29 T cell receptor beta chains from a single sample sequenced in a study of shared clonotypes between healthy human individuals. The repertoire was sequenced with immunoSEQ multiplex PCR; TCRdb's copy has only in-frame clones and lacks some. The sample consists of 2 million or so clones, approximately 95% of them appearing once. The sample taken for sequencing was naive CD4+ T cells sorted from blood. Subset described: CD45RA+ positively selected. Every receptor here comes from a man between 18 and 29 years old in good health.

CDR3 in DNA: TGCGCCAGCAGCTTGGGCAGGGCGAATCTGGCAGATACGCAGTATTTT. Its protein product is CASSLGRANLADTQYF. The V and J genes are TRBV5-1 and TRBJ2-3; D perhaps matches TRBD1 (5 bases). CDR3 length: 16 residues. Germline V gene data show CDR1 as SGHRS and CDR2 as YFSETQ. V was trimmed by 0 bases and J by 4 bases, leaving 15 bases between them.

This clone has a single count. The chain has TRBV9 and TRBJ2-2, with TRBD1 identical over 7 bases. CDR1 is SGDLS, CDR2 YYNGEE, per germline. The ends lost 0 bases at V and 0 bases at J; junction bases unmatched: 2. The CDR3 loop spans 16 amino acids. The CDR3: CASSVEGATNTGELFF. CDR3 coding DNA: TGTGCCAGCAGCGTAGAGGGGGCCACGAACACCGGGGAGCTGTTTTTT.

The genes are TRBV19 and TRBJ1-6, with TRBD1 identical over 7 bases. The CDR3 is 15 residues long. Germline assignment: CDR1 LNHDA and CDR2 SQIVND (reference sequence). The J segment lost 9 bases and the V segment lost 6 bases, leaving 11 bases of the junction unmatched. The CDR3, as DNA: TGTGCCAGTAGCCGGACAGGCCCGCTTAGTTCACCCCTCCACTTT. Encoded protein: CASSRTGPLSSPLHF.

This chain uses TRBV5-4 with TRBJ2-1, with no clear D. CDR3 length equals 12 residues. CDR1 is SGHNT and CDR2 is YYREEE in the germline V gene (reference sequence). Trimming took 0 bases from V and 7 from J, leaving 5 bases between them. As DNA, the CDR3 is TGTGCCAGCAGCTTGGCAATAAATGAGCAGTTCTTC. Translating gives CASSLAINEQFF.

This sequence joins TRBV6-5 and TRBJ1-5; 8 bases are shared with TRBD1. Trimming took 0 bases from V and 7 from J; bases not matched to a gene: 5. The CDR3 runs 15 residues. From germline, CDR1 is MNHEY and CDR2 SVGAGI. The CDR3 DNA reads TGTGCCAGCAGTTACTCGACAGGGGTGAACCAGCCCCAGCATTTT. The encoded protein is CASSYSTGVNQPQHF.

This rearrangement joins TRBV5-4 to TRBJ1-6; the D gene is possibly TRBD1 (6 bases). V was shortened by 4 bases and J by 8 bases, with 16 bases between the two germline ends. Germline CDR1 is SGHNT and CDR2 is YYREEE (reference sequence). This CDR3 comprises 15 residues. CDR3 region: CASSPGGTIHSPLHF. CDR3 nucleotides: TGTGCCAGCAGCCCCGGCGGGACAATCCATTCACCCCTCCACTTT.

V is TRBV18 and J is TRBJ2-7; 9 bases fit TRBD1. The CDR3 is made up of 15 amino acids. With V trimmed by 3 bases and J by 3 bases, 6 bases remained unmatched. Germline lookup yields CDR1 KGHSH and CDR2 LQKENI. The CDR3 reads CASSPGQGDLYEQYF. CDR3 nucleotides: TGTGCCAGCTCACCGGGACAGGGCGACCTCTACGAGCAGTACTTC. Filled out from reference TRBV18 and TRBJ2-7, the complete variable domain reads NAGVMQNPRHLVRRRGQEARLRCSPMKGHSHVYWYRQLPEEGLKFMVYLQKENIIDESGMPKERFSAEFPKEGPSILRIQQVVRGDSAAYFCASSPGQGDLYEQYFGPGTRLTVT.

This chain links TRBV25-1 with TRBJ2-1; D may be TRBD1 (5 bases). CDR1 is MGHDK and CDR2 is SYGVNS in the germline V gene. V was pared by 7 bases and J by 5 bases, with 18 bases between. CDR3 length equals 15 residues. CDR3 amino acids: CASTARELGHNEQFF. Written as DNA, the CDR3 is TGTGCCAGCACCGCCAGGGAATTAGGGCACAATGAGCAGTTCTTC.

The chain links TRBV6-5 to TRBJ2-7; 9 bases are shared with TRBD2. The trim removed 8 bases at V and 2 bases at J, leaving 10 bases unmatched. This CDR3 comprises 15 residues. Germline loops: CDR1 MNHEY, CDR2 SVGAGI. The CDR3 DNA reads TGTGCCAGCGGGTTGGCGGGCGGGAGGGCCTACGAGCAGTACTTC. Amino acid sequence: CASGLAGGRAYEQYF.

This clone appeared once. This may stem from a read error, because a much larger clone lies one nucleotide away. The rearrangement links TRBV30 to TRBJ1-2, with 7 bases that match TRBD1. The CDR3 covers 13 residues. CDR1 is GTSNPN and CDR2 is SVGIG in the germline V gene (reference sequence). After removal of 3 bases from V and 7 bases from J, the junction contained 8 bases not matched to a gene. CDR3 sequence: CAWSVTDRAGYTF. DNA of the CDR3: TGTGCCTGGAGCGTTACTGACAGGGCTGGCTACACCTTC.

The chain employs TRBV5-8 and TRBJ2-3, with a weak D call TRBD2 (7 bases). Trimming removed 4 bases from V and 0 bases from J, with 12 bases in between. Germline V gene sequence: CDR1 SGHTS, CDR2 YDEGEE. The CDR3 runs to 15 residues. This CDR3 reads CASSRKGGSTDTQYF. The DNA for the CDR3 is TGTGCCAGCAGCCGGAAGGGGGGGAGCACAGATACGCAGTATTTT. Full variable domain (outside the CDR3, taken from reference TRBV5-8 and TRBJ2-3): EAGVTQSPTHLIKTRGQQATLRCSPISGHTSVYWYQQALGLGLQFLLWYDEGEERNRGNFPPRFSGRQFPNYSSELNVNALELEDSALYLCASSRKGGSTDTQYFGPGTRLTVL.

The chain employs TRBV7-9 and TRBJ2-7; either TRBD1 or TRBD2 may fit D (5 bases each). Germline V gene lookup returns CDR1 SEHNR and CDR2 FQNEAQ (reference sequence). V lost 6 bases and J 6 bases, leaving 9 bases between the germline ends. This CDR3 has 11 amino acids. CDR3 nucleotide sequence: TGTGCCAGCAGGGGGACCTCCGAGCAGTACTTC. Translating it yields CASRGTSEQYF.

The gene calls are TRBV4-2 and TRBJ2-5; D is ambiguous. The CDR3 has 15 amino acids. Germline-derived CDR1 and CDR2 are LGHNA and YNFKEQ. Trimming left V 2 bases short and J 1 base short, with 11 bases between. CDR3 residues: CASSQPWPFQETQYF. In nucleotides, the CDR3 is TGTGCCAGCAGCCAACCCTGGCCCTTCCAAGAGACCCAGTACTTC.

The chain is built from TRBV6-5 and TRBJ1-1; D not resolved. The V gene's germline CDR1 is MNHEY and CDR2 SVGAGI. The CDR3 spans 14 residues. Trimming removed 6 bases from V and 1 base from J, with 12 bases in between. The chain's CDR3 is CASRKDGKNTEAFF. The CDR3 coding sequence is TGTGCCAGCAGAAAGGACGGTAAGAACACTGAAGCTTTCTTT.

The CDR3 loop reads CASTKRQGAYEQYF. In DNA form, the CDR3 reads TGTGCCAGCACTAAGCGGCAGGGTGCCTACGAGCAGTACTTC. The chain joins TRBV6-5 to TRBJ2-7; D assignment may be TRBD1 or TRBD2 (5 bases each). CDR3 length: 14 residues. Trimming cost V 7 bases and J 2 bases, with 15 bases left between them. Germline V gene sequence: CDR1 MNHEY, CDR2 SVGAGI.

The rearrangement joins TRBV10-3 to TRBJ2-1, with 8 bases matching TRBD2. V shed 7 bases, J shed 3 bases, and the junction held 11 bases outside the gene matches. CDR1 and CDR2 from the germline V gene are ENHRY and SYGVKD. CDR3 length: 16 residues. DNA for the CDR3: TGTGCCATCAACAACGCAGGCGGGGGGTTCTACAATGAGCAGTTCTTC. Amino acid sequence: CAINNAGGGFYNEQFF.

Details on this clone: Other nucleotide sequences from this sample produce the same CDR3. The rearrangement uses TRBV7-2 and TRBJ1-3; D remains ambiguous. V lost 5 bases, J lost 0 bases, and 8 bases lay in between. The germline V gene has CDR1 SGHTA and CDR2 FQGNSA. This CDR3 has 14 amino acids. In DNA form, the CDR3 reads TGTGCCAGCAGCCTCGGACCCTCTGGAAACACCATATATTTT. Its translation is CASSLGPSGNTIYF.

The J gene is TRBJ1-6, the V gene TRBV6-6; 7 nucleotides agree with TRBD1. The germline gives CDR1 MNHNY, CDR2 SVGAGI (reference sequence). The CDR3 spans 13 residues. V gave up 9 bases and J gave up 5 bases; unmatched junction bases: 4. The CDR3 bases are TGTGCCAGGGCCACAGGGGATAATTCACCCCTCCACTTT. Residues: CARATGDNSPLHF.

The chain recombines TRBV9 with TRBJ2-3; 13 bases are shared with TRBD2. With V trimmed by 0 bases and J by 3 bases, 10 bases remained unmatched. Germline V gene sequence: CDR1 SGDLS, CDR2 YYNGEE. CDR3 length: 19 residues. In DNA form, the CDR3 reads TGTGCCAGCAGCGTAGGCCTTCCACTAGCGGGGGGGCGTACAGATACGCAGTATTTT. The encoded protein is CASSVGLPLAGGRTDTQYF. The full variable domain, with the rest looked up from reference TRBV9 and TRBJ2-3, is DSGVTQTPKHLITATGQRVTLRCSPRSGDLSVYWYQQSLDQGLQFLIQYYNGEERAKGNILERFSAQQFPDLHSELNLSSLELGDSALYFCASSVGLPLAGGRTDTQYFGPGTRLTVL.

The V gene is TRBV5-4, the J gene TRBJ2-3; a possible D gene is TRBD2 (6 bases). This CDR3 spans 15 amino acids. V lost 1 base and J lost 1, with 10 bases in between. CDR1 is SGHNT and CDR2 is YYREEE in the germline V gene (reference sequence). The CDR3 nucleotides read TGTGCCAGCAGCTTGCGACCGGGAGGCACAGATACGCAGTATTTT. Its translation is CASSLRPGGTDTQYF.

This clone was detected once. The chain couples TRBV6-1 to TRBJ1-1; TRBD1 is a possible D gene (5 bases). The CDR3 totals 13 residues. Germline V gives CDR1 MNHNS, CDR2 SASEGT. V lost 8 bases, J lost 1 base, and 11 bases lay in between. In nucleotides, the CDR3 is TGTGCCAGCTCGCAGGGCCAGAACACTGAAGCTTTCTTT. Translated, it gives CASSQGQNTEAFF.

This clone was detected a few times. In the same sample, other DNA sequences code for this CDR3. The rearrangement uses TRBV2 and TRBJ1-5; D remains unclear. From germline, CDR1 is SNHLY and CDR2 FYNNEI. The V end was cut by 3 bases, the J end by 4 bases, with 4 bases between. This CDR3 spans 12 amino acids. CDR3 residues: CASSEGNQPQHF. The CDR3 DNA is TGTGCCAGCAGTGAGGGAAATCAGCCCCAGCATTTT. The full variable domain, with the rest looked up from reference TRBV2 and TRBJ1-5, is EPEVTQTPSHQVTQMGQEVILRCVPISNHLYFYWYRQILGQKVEFLVSFYNNEISEKSEIFDDQFSVERPDGSNFTLKIRSTKLEDSAMYFCASSEGNQPQHFGDGTRLSIL.

As concerns this clone: The same CDR3 arises from other DNA sequences in this sample as well. Here the CDR3 DNA reads TGTGCCAGCAGAGGACTAGCGGGGAGCTACGAGCAGTACTTC. Amino acids: CASRGLAGSYEQYF. V gene TRBV6-5 combines with J gene TRBJ2-7; 12 nucleotides line up with TRBD2. The length of the CDR3 is 14 residues. From germline, CDR1 is MNHEY and CDR2 SVGAGI. The ends lost 6 bases at V and 3 bases at J; junction bases unmatched: 3.

The J gene is TRBJ1-1, the V gene TRBV4-3; the D is unclear. Germline lookup yields CDR1 LGHNA and CDR2 YSLEER. The CDR3 sequence is 13 residues long. V lost 6 bases and J 3 bases, leaving 11 bases between the germline ends. The CDR3 nucleotides read TGCGCCAGCAGTCAGGACGGGGACACTGAAGCTTTCTTT. It specifies CASSQDGDTEAFF.

The chain uses TRBV5-1 and TRBJ2-5; TRBD2 matches 11 bases. Germline V gives CDR1 SGHRS, CDR2 YFSETQ. With V trimmed by 2 bases and J by 5 bases, 8 bases remained unmatched. The CDR3 length is 16 residues. The CDR3: CASSLLAGAVAETQYF. The CDR3 DNA follows: TGCGCCAGCAGCTTACTAGCGGGAGCGGTGGCGGAGACCCAGTACTTC.

The V and J genes are TRBV19 and TRBJ2-2; no firm D call. CDR1 is LNHDA and CDR2 is SQIVND in the germline V gene (reference sequence). V was cut by 3 bases and J by 3 bases, with 5 bases left in between. This CDR3 is built from 13 residues. CDR3 loop: CASSIPDTGELFF. CDR3 DNA: TGTGCCAGTAGTATCCCCGACACCGGGGAGCTGTTTTTT.

This rearrangement joins TRBV27 to TRBJ1-6; D uncertain. V was cut by 0 bases and J by 7 bases, with 7 bases left in between. This CDR3 region has 14 residues. Germline-derived CDR1 and CDR2 are MNHEY and SMNVEV (reference sequence). CDR3 amino acids: CASSLSKGNSPLHF. CDR3 DNA: TGTGCCAGCAGTTTATCGAAAGGGAATTCACCCCTCCACTTT.

J is TRBJ2-7 and V is TRBV7-2; D uncertain. V was cut by 3 bases and J by 6 bases, with 9 bases left in between. Germline lookup yields CDR1 SGHTA and CDR2 FQGNSA. This CDR3 has 12 residues. The CDR3 is CASSLSNGEQYF. CDR3 in DNA: TGTGCCAGCAGCTTGAGCAACGGCGAGCAGTACTTC.

The rearrangement uses TRBV5-1 and TRBJ2-3; D gene ambiguous. The CDR3 loop spans 15 amino acids. The germline V gene has CDR1 SGHRS and CDR2 YFSETQ. The V gene lost 0 bases and the J gene lost 2 bases, with 10 bases spanning the gap. CDR3 nucleotides: TGCGCCAGCAGCTTGGAAGGAAGTACCACAGATACGCAGTATTTT. Amino acids: CASSLEGSTTDTQYF.